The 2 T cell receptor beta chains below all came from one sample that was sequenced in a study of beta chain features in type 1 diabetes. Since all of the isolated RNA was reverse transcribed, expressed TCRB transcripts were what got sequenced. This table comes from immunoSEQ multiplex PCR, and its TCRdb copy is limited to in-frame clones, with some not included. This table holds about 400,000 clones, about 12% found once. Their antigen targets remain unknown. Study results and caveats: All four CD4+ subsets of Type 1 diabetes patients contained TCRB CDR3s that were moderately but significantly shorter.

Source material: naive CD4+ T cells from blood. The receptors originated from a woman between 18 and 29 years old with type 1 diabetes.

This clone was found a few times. The CDR3 DNA sequence: TGTGCCAGCAGCTCAACACTATACGGGGAGCTGTTTTTT. Its protein product is CASSSTLYGELFF. The chain carries TRBV7-3 and TRBJ2-2; D unclear. Trimming cost V 4 bases and J 7 bases, with 10 bases left between them. Germline assignment: CDR1 SGHTA and CDR2 FQGTGA. The CDR3 is 13 residues long.

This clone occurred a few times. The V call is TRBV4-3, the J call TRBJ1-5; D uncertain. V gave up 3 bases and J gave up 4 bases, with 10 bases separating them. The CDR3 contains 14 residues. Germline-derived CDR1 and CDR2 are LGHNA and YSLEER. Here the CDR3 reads CASSQDIGNQPQHF. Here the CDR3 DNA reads TGCGCCAGCAGCCAGGATATCGGGAATCAGCCCCAGCATTTT.